The entry below describes one T cell receptor (beta chain). The CDR3 is made up of 15 amino acids. V shed 0 bases and J shed 3 bases, with 9 bases lying between them. From germline, CDR1 is LGHNA and CDR2 YSLEER. The sample is drawn from a study of blood T cell repertoires in COVID-19. Across the whole study: Collection of acute and convalescent COVID-19 samples took place in the United States, Italy and Spain. The analysed material was cDNA or gDNA that came from T cells, B-cell-depleted T cells, or PBMCs.

Under the authors' procedure: Nucleated cell counts were estimated from reference gene primer amplification. TCRdb's table, derived via immunoSEQ multiplex PCR, lists solely in-frame clones and lacks some. V and J calls and clone size are given by that table; D and trimming were obtained from the DNA. The sample includes 90,000 to 120,000 clones, roughly 69% seen only once; the top ten take roughly 6.2%. The specimen was peripheral blood. The TCR sequence derives from a man older than 75 with acute or convalescent COVID-19. This chain joins TRBV4-3 and TRBJ2-1; a possible D gene is TRBD2 (5 bases). CDR3 DNA sequence: TGCGCCAGCAGCCAAGAGAGGGCAAGCTACAATGAGCAGTTCTTC. This gives the protein CASSQERASYNEQFF.